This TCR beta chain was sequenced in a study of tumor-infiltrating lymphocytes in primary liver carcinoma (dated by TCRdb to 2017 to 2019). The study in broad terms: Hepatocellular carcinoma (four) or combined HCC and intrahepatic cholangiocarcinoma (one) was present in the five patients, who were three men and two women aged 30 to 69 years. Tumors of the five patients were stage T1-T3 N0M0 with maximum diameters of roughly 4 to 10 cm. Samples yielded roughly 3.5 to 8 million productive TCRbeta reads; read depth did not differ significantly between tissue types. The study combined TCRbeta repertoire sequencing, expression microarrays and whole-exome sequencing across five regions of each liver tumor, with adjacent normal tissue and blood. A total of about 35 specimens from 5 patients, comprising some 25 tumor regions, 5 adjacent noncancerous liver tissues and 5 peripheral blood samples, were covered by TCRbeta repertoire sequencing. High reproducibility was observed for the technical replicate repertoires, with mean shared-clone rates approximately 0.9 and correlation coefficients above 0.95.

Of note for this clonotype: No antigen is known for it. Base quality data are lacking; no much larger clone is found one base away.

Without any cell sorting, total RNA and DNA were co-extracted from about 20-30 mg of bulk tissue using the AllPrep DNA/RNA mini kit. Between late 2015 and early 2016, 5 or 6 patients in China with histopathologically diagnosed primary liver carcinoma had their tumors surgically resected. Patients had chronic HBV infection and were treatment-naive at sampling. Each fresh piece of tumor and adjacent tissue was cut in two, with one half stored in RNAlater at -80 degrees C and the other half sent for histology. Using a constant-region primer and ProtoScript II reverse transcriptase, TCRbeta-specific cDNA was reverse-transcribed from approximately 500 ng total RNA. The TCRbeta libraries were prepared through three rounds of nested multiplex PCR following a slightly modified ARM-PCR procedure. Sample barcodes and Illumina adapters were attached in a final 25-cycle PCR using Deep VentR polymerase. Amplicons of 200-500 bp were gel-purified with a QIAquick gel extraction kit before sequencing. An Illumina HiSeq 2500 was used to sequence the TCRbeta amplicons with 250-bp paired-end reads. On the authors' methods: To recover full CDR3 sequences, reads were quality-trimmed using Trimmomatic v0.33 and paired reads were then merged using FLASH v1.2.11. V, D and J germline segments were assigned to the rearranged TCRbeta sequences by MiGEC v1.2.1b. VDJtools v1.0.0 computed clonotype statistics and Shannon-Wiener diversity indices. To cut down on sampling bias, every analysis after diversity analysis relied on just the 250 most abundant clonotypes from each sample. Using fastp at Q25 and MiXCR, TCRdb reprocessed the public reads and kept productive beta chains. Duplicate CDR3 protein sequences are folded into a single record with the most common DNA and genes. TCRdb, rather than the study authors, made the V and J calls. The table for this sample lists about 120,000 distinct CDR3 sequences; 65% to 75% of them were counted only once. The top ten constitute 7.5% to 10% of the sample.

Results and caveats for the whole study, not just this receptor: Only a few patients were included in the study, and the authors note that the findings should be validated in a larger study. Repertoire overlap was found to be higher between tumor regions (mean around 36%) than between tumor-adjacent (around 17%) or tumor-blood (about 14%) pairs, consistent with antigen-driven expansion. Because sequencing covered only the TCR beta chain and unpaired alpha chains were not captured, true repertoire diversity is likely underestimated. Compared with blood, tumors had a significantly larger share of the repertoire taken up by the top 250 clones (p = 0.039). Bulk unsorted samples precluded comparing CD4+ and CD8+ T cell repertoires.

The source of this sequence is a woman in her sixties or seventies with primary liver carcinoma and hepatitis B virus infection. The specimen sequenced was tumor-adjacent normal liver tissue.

Here is the DNA: TGTACTAACAGTACAGGGGCACCGATGAACACTGAAGCTTTCTTT. It specifies CTNSTGAPMNTEAFF. The rearrangement combines TRBV12-3 or TRBV12-4 with TRBJ1-1, with 7 middle bases fitting TRBD1. Reading from cysteine to phenylalanine, the CDR3 counts 15 amino acids. CDR3 DNA only is kept here, 45 bases in frame from base 1.